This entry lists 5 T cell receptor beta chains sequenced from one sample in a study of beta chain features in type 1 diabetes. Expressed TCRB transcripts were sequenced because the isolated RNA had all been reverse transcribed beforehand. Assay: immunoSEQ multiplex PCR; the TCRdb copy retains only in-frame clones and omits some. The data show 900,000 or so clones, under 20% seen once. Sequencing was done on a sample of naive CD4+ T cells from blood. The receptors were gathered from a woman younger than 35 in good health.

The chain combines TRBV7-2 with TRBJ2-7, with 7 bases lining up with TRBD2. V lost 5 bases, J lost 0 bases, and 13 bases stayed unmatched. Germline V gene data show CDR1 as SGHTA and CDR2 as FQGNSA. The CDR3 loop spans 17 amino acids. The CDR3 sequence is CASSLDGTIPYSYEQYF. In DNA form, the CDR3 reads TGTGCCAGCAGCCTCGACGGGACTATACCTTACTCCTACGAGCAGTACTTC.

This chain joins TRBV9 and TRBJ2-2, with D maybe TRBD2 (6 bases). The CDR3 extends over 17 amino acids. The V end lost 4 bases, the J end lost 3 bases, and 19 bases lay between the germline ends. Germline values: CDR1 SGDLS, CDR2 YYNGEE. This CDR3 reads CASSPQSGSRYTGELFF. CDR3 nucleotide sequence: TGTGCCAGCAGCCCCCAAAGCGGGTCGCGATACACCGGGGAGCTGTTTTTT.

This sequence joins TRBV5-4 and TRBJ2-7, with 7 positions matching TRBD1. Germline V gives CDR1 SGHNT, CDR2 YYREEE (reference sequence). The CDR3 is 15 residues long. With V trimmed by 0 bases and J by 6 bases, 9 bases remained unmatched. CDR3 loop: CASSLDDRAAGEQYF. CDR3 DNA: TGTGCCAGCAGCTTGGACGACAGGGCGGCGGGCGAGCAGTACTTC.

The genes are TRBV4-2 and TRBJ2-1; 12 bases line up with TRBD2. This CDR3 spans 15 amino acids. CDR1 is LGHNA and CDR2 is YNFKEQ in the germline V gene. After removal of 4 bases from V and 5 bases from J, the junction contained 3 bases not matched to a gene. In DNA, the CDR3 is TGTGCCAGCAGCCCCCGGACTAGCGGGAACAATGAGCAGTTCTTC. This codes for CASSPRTSGNNEQFF.

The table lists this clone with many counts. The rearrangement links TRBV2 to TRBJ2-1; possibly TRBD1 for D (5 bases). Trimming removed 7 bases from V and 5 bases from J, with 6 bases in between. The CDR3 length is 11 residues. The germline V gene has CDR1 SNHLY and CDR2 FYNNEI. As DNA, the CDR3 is TGTGCCAGCATGGGGCACAATGAGCAGTTCTTC. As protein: CASMGHNEQFF.